These 13 T cell receptor beta chains share one sample of origin, sequenced in a study of cytomegalovirus exposure and HLA in healthy donors. Clones were sequenced by immunoSEQ multiplex PCR, and TCRdb holds only the in-frame ones, with some missing. The sample contains more than 45,000 clones, roughly 87% of which appear only once. Sequenced input: PBMCs. The receptors were sampled from a young woman in good health and CMV-seronegative.

The gene calls are TRBV19 and TRBJ2-5; 7 bases are shared with TRBD1. CDR1 and CDR2 from the germline V gene are LNHDA and SQIVND (reference sequence). CDR3 length: 14 residues. V lost 3 bases to trimming and J lost 5 bases; unmatched junction nucleotides: 6. The CDR3: CASSIKQGQETQYF. In nucleotides, the CDR3 is TGTGCCAGTAGTATTAAACAGGGGCAGGAGACCCAGTACTTC.

V usage is TRBV29-1 and J usage is TRBJ2-1; TRBD2 matches at 9 bases. J gave up 0 bases and V 6 bases, and 6 bases lay outside the gene matches. Per germline, CDR1 SQVTM and CDR2 ANQGSEA. This CDR3 has 15 amino acids. The CDR3 here is CSVPRGGVSYNEQFF. For the CDR3, the DNA is TGCAGCGTCCCGCGGGGGGGAGTCTCCTACAATGAGCAGTTCTTC.

This sequence joins TRBV5-1 and TRBJ1-4, with 9 bases aligning to TRBD1. Unmatched junction bases numbered 11, after V lost 4 bases and J lost 7 bases. CDR1 and CDR2 (germline): SGHRS, YFSETQ. This CDR3 is 16 amino acids long. This chain's CDR3 is CASSATTGTGTEKLFF. CDR3 DNA sequence: TGCGCCAGCAGCGCAACGACCGGGACAGGGACTGAAAAACTGTTTTTT.

The chain links TRBV7-8 to TRBJ1-5, with TRBD1 identical over 7 bases. V lost 5 bases and J lost 1; bases outside the gene matches: 8. The CDR3 runs 16 residues. CDR1 and CDR2 from the germline V gene are SGHVS and FQNEAQ. In DNA form, the CDR3 reads TGTGCCAGCAGCCCCTACAGGGGAGAGAGCAATCAGCCCCAGCATTTT. Its protein product is CASSPYRGESNQPQHF.

The V and J genes are TRBV6-5 and TRBJ2-2, with D tentatively TRBD1 (5 bases). Trimming removed 2 bases at V and 1 base at J, with 8 bases between. The CDR3 covers 15 residues. Germline V gene data show CDR1 as MNHEY and CDR2 as SVGAGI. The CDR3 here is CASSYDRMNTGELFF. The CDR3 nucleotides are TGTGCCAGCAGTTACGACAGAATGAACACCGGGGAGCTGTTTTTT.

The chain has TRBV5-1 and TRBJ2-1; D is undetermined. Germline V CDR1 and CDR2: SGHRS, YFSETQ. V lost 6 bases to trimming and J lost 3 bases, with 7 bases between them. This CDR3 contains 12 residues. CDR3 nucleotides: TGCGCCAGCATGAATAGCTACAATGAGCAGTTCTTC. Translating it yields CASMNSYNEQFF.

The chain links TRBV14 to TRBJ1-1; tentative D call: TRBD1 (6 bases). This CDR3 contains 12 residues. Germline V lookup: CDR1 SGHDN, CDR2 FVKESK. V gave up 6 bases and J gave up 6 bases, with 11 bases separating them. DNA of the CDR3: TGTGCCAGCAGTCAACAGGGCGCTGAAGCTTTCTTT. It encodes CASSQQGAEAFF. Full variable domain (remainder filled in from reference TRBV14 and TRBJ1-1): EAGVTQFPSHSVIEKGQTVTLRCDPISGHDNLYWYRRVMGKEIKFLLHFVKESKQDESGMPNNRFLAERTGGTYSTLKVQPAELEDSGVYFCASSQQGAEAFFGQGTRLTVV.

V and J are TRBV9 and TRBJ2-5, with 10 bases that match TRBD2. Germline values: CDR1 SGDLS, CDR2 YYNGEE. The V segment lost 4 bases and the J segment 5 bases; nucleotides outside the gene matches: 11. This CDR3 is built from 16 residues. The CDR3 bases are TGTGCCAGCAGCCCCACCAGCGGGGGGGCTTGGGAGACCCAGTACTTC. Protein sequence: CASSPTSGGAWETQYF.

The rearrangement uses TRBV7-2 and TRBJ2-2; unclear D gene. This CDR3 contains 13 residues. Germline assignment: CDR1 SGHTA and CDR2 FQGNSA. The ends were cut back, 1 base at V and 6 bases at J, with 6 bases in the middle. The CDR3: CASSLVRPGELFF. CDR3 bases: TGTGCCAGCAGCTTAGTTCGTCCCGGGGAGCTGTTTTTT. Based on the CDR3 plus reference TRBV7-2 and TRBJ2-2, the full variable domain is GAGVSQSPSNKVTEKGKDVELRCDPISGHTALYWYRQSLGQGLEFLIYFQGNSAPDKSGLPSDRFSAERTGGSVSTLTIQRTQQEDSAVYLCASSLVRPGELFFGEGSRLTVL.

The chain uses TRBV30 and TRBJ2-5; TRBD1 aligns across 9 bases. Germline V lookup: CDR1 GTSNPN, CDR2 SVGIG (reference sequence). The V and J ends lost 2 bases and 0 bases, in that order; junction bases with no gene match: 7. The CDR3 is 16 residues long. CDR3 in amino acids: CAWSIGQGTHQETQYF. In DNA form, the CDR3 reads TGTGCCTGGAGTATAGGACAGGGGACCCACCAAGAGACCCAGTACTTC.

The V gene is TRBV2, the J gene TRBJ2-7; a weak D match, TRBD1 (7 bases). The CDR3 has 12 residues. In germline, CDR1 is SNHLY, CDR2 FYNNEI. V lost 7 bases and J lost 7, with 14 bases in between. The CDR3: CASTLARGEQYF. The DNA of the CDR3 is TGTGCCAGCACACTAGCCAGGGGGGAGCAGTACTTC.

The CDR3 loop reads CASGRAGEGTEAFF. CDR3 bases: TGTGCCAGCGGTAGGGCCGGGGAGGGCACTGAAGCTTTCTTT. The chain joins TRBV11-1 to TRBJ1-1; D uncertain. The CDR3 runs 14 residues. The germline gives CDR1 SGHAT, CDR2 FQDESV (reference sequence). V was pared by 8 bases and J by 4 bases, with 17 bases between.

The chain uses TRBV7-6 and TRBJ1-1; D unresolved. Germline CDR1 reads SGHVS; CDR2 reads FNYEAQ. Trimming shortened V by 4 bases and J by 3 bases, and 12 bases separated the two germline ends. The CDR3 is 14 amino acids. This chain's CDR3 is CASSWTAGDTEAFF. The CDR3 DNA follows: TGTGCCAGCAGCTGGACGGCGGGAGACACTGAAGCTTTCTTT.